Listed below are T cell receptor beta chains from one sample, sequenced in a study of metastatic and nonmetastatic thyroid tumors. TCRdb re-called the PCR reads through MiXCR. The sample shows some 9,900 clones, approximately 33% of them seen only once. The specimen was tumor tissue. The receptors stem from a female donor with papillary thyroid cancer or a benign thyroid nodule (not recorded which). Some clones in this sample may be carry-over from other donors' samples. Both conserved end residues are part of each CDR3. Each record gives: CDR3 length, V gene, J gene, clone size, D gene, CDR3 DNA, CDR3 protein. D genes are given only for firm matches. The size of a clone is reported for some rows only, either as once, few or many, or as a class for expanded clones.

>16|TRBV12-3/TRBV12-4|TRBJ1-1|.|.
TGTGCCAGCAGTTTAGATCCTGGACAAGCGAACACTGAAGCTTTCTTT
CASSLDPGQANTEAFF
>14|TRBV6-1|TRBJ2-1|few|.
TGTGCCAGCAGTGATGGAACAGGGTGGAATGAGCAGTTCTTC
CASSDGTGWNEQFF
>15|TRBV5-1|TRBJ1-1|medium-sized|TRBD1
TGCGCCAGCAGCTTAGTACAGGGGATGGACACTGAAGCTTTCTTT
CASSLVQGMDTEAFF
>13|TRBV6-1|TRBJ1-2|.|.
TGCGCCAGCATAGACTGGGGGAACTATGGCTACACCTTC
CASIDWGNYGYTF
>16|TRBV24-1|TRBJ2-3|.|TRBD2
TGTGCCACCAGTGAAGCGCTTGAAGGGCGGGGGGATACGCAGTATTTT
CATSEALEGRGDTQYF
>16|TRBV19|TRBJ2-6|medium-sized|TRBD1
TGTGCCAGTAGTATACGGGACAGGGCTGGGGCCAACGTCCTGACTTTC
CASSIRDRAGANVLTF
>16|TRBV27|TRBJ1-2|few|.
TGTGCCAGCAGTCCCGGGGGCGCGGTGTTGATCTATGGCTACACCTTC
CASSPGGAVLIYGYTF
>13|TRBV6-4|TRBJ2-2|.|.
TGTGCCAGCAGTGACGGGGGGCACGGGGAGCTGTTTTTT
CASSDGGHGELFF
>14|TRBV30|TRBJ1-1|.|.
TGTGCCTGGAGGCTAAAGACAGTGAACACTGAAGCTTTCTTT
CAWRLKTVNTEAFF
>10|TRBV29-1|TRBJ2-7|few|.
TGCAGCGTGGGAGAAGGTGAGCAGTACTTC
CSVGEGEQYF
>15|TRBV6-1|TRBJ1-1|.|.
TGTGCCAGCAGTGAAGGAATAGGTAGGAACACTGAAGCTTTCTTT
CASSEGIGRNTEAFF
>17|TRBV5-1|TRBJ2-5|.|TRBD1
TGCGCCAGCCATCAACGAGAACCAGGGGGACCCTGTGAGACCCAGTACTTC
CASHQREPGGPCETQYF
>13|TRBV28|TRBJ2-7|.|.
TGTGCCAGCAGTTCGTCCCGTACCTACGAGCAGTACTTC
CASSSSRTYEQYF
>14|TRBV3-1|TRBJ1-2|.|.
TGTGCCAGCAGCCCACAGGTTTCTAACTATGGCTACACCTTC
CASSPQVSNYGYTF
>15|TRBV6-9|TRBJ2-5|.|TRBD1
TGTGCCAGCAGTTACGACCCGGACAGGCAAGAGACCCAGTACTTC
CASSYDPDRQETQYF